Listed here are 14 T cell receptor beta chains from one sample, sequenced in a study of PD-1 blockade in classical Hodgkin lymphoma. There was relapse after autologous stem cell transplantation in every patient, and there was variation in brentuximab vedotin exposure. Sequenced by immunoSEQ multiplex PCR; TCRdb stores in-frame clones only, minus some. This sample has approximately 46,000 clones, with about three quarters found just once. The specimen comprised peripheral blood mononuclear cells (PBMCs), sampled at baseline. The receptor source for this set is a human donor with classical Hodgkin lymphoma.

This chain joins TRBV5-8 and TRBJ1-1, with D hard to call. This CDR3 is 13 amino acids long. With 2 bases removed from V and 4 bases from J, the gap between germline ends came to 9 bases. The germline V gene encodes CDR1 SGHTS and CDR2 YDEGEE. CDR3 in amino acids: CASSFKVPTEAFF. In DNA form, the CDR3 reads TGTGCCAGCAGCTTTAAGGTCCCCACTGAAGCTTTCTTT.

This clone occurred once. The chain couples TRBV12-5 to TRBJ1-1; D unresolved. This CDR3 is 11 amino acids long. The ends were cut back, 7 bases at V and 2 bases at J, with 5 bases in the middle. Germline lookup yields CDR1 LGHNT and CDR2 FRNRAP. The CDR3 DNA is TGTGCTAGTGCCCCTAACACTGAAGCTTTCTTT. This encodes CASAPNTEAFF.

The genes are TRBV7-2 and TRBJ2-1; a possible D gene is TRBD1 (5 bases). The CDR3 totals 15 residues. V was trimmed by 10 bases and J by 2 bases, leaving 18 bases between them. Germline CDR1 is SGHTA and CDR2 is FQGNSA. CDR3 protein: CATIPGGAPYNEQFF. CDR3 bases: TGTGCCACCATCCCCGGTGGGGCCCCCTACAATGAGCAGTTCTTC.

The V call is TRBV5-1, the J call TRBJ2-7; 9 bases are a match to TRBD1. Germline CDR1 reads SGHRS; CDR2 reads YFSETQ. The CDR3 length is 18 residues. J gave up 5 bases and V 4 bases, and 19 bases lay outside the gene matches. The CDR3 nucleotides read TGCGCCAGCAGCCGTTCCACCAGTACGACAGGGGGTAGGAACGAGCAGTACTTC. Amino acid sequence: CASSRSTSTTGGRNEQYF.

This chain links TRBV5-6 with TRBJ1-1; 9 bases fit TRBD1. The CDR3 is 14 residues long. After removal of 3 bases from V and 6 bases from J, the junction contained 6 bases not matched to a gene. CDR1 is SGHDT, CDR2 YYEEEE, per germline. The CDR3 here is CASSWGTGLSEAFF. The CDR3 region has the DNA TGTGCCAGCAGCTGGGGGACAGGGCTATCTGAAGCTTTCTTT.

The chain carries TRBV7-2 and TRBJ1-4; 8 bases match TRBD1. The CDR3 extends over 15 amino acids. Germline-derived CDR1 and CDR2 are SGHTA and FQGNSA. V shed 5 bases and J 2 bases; nucleotides not matched to a gene: 4. The CDR3 region is CASSIRQGTNEKLFF. In DNA form, the CDR3 reads TGTGCCAGCAGCATCCGACAGGGGACTAATGAAAAACTGTTTTTT.

The chain combines TRBV11-2 with TRBJ1-1; the D gene is possibly TRBD1 (6 bases). Looked up from germline, CDR1 is SGHAT and CDR2 is FQNNGV. The CDR3 is 15 residues long. Trimming took 1 base from V and 7 from J, leaving 16 bases between them. In DNA, the CDR3 is TGTGCCAGCAGCTTAGGGGTTCTGGGACATATTGAAGCTTTCTTT. It yields the protein CASSLGVLGHIEAFF. Filled out from reference TRBV11-2 and TRBJ1-1, the complete variable domain reads EAGVAQSPRYKIIEKRQSVAFWCNPISGHATLYWYQQILGQGPKLLIQFQNNGVVDDSQLPKDRFSAERLKGVDSTLKIQPAKLEDSAVYLCASSLGVLGHIEAFFGQGTRLTVV.

The chain has TRBV2 and TRBJ2-7, with 10 bases matching TRBD1. CDR1 and CDR2 from the germline V gene are SNHLY and FYNNEI. V shed 7 bases and J 5 bases; nucleotides not matched to a gene: 20. This CDR3 is built from 18 residues. As DNA, the CDR3 is TGTGCCAGCACCCGAGCTTCATTTTCGGGACAGGGGAACCACGAGCAGTACTTC. Translated: CASTRASFSGQGNHEQYF.

The genes are TRBV5-1 and TRBJ2-4; D assignment may be TRBD1 or TRBD2 (5 bases each). Between the trimmed V and J ends, which lost 4 bases and 8 bases, there was a span of 16 bases. Per the germline V gene, CDR1 is SGHRS and CDR2 is YFSETQ. CDR3 length equals 14 residues. CDR3 nucleotide sequence: TGCGCCAGCAGCCAGGGTCTGGGGGTTGACATTCAGTACTTC. Translating it yields CASSQGLGVDIQYF. The whole variable domain, filled in from reference TRBV5-1 and TRBJ2-4, reads KAGVTQTPRYLIKTRGQQVTLSCSPISGHRSVSWYQQTPGQGLQFLFEYFSETQRNKGNFPGRFSGRQFSNSRSEMNVSTLELGDSALYLCASSQGLGVDIQYFGAGTRLSVL.

The chain couples TRBV7-6 to TRBJ2-3; 10 bases line up with TRBD1. Germline trimming cut 5 bases from V and 6 bases from J; bases unmatched to any gene: 8. This CDR3 spans 15 amino acids. In germline, CDR1 is SGHVS, CDR2 FNYEAQ. The CDR3 sequence is CASSPGTGAGDTQYF. The CDR3 DNA follows: TGTGCCAGCAGCCCGGGGACAGGGGCTGGGGATACGCAGTATTTT.

This clone was recorded only once. This rearrangement joins TRBV7-2 to TRBJ2-1, with D perhaps assigned TRBD1 or TRBD2 (6 bases each). V gave up 5 bases and J gave up 13 bases, with 15 bases separating them. Germline V gives CDR1 SGHTA, CDR2 FQGNSA. The CDR3 spans 12 residues. The CDR3 bases are TGTGCCAGCAGCCGTAGAGGGGGGCTACAGTTCTTC. Residues: CASSRRGGLQFF.

The chain uses TRBV28 and TRBJ1-2; D ambiguous. Germline values: CDR1 MDHEN, CDR2 SYDVKM. The V and J ends lost 6 bases and 3 bases respectively, with 8 bases between them. The CDR3 spans 12 residues. The CDR3 loop reads CASSITDYGYTF. The CDR3, as DNA: TGTGCCAGCAGCATTACAGACTATGGCTACACCTTC.

The V call is TRBV5-6, the J call TRBJ1-2; TRBD1 matches at 7 bases. Trimming removed 0 bases from V and 8 bases from J; junction bases left unmatched: 7. CDR1 and CDR2 (germline): SGHDT, YYEEEE. The CDR3 is made up of 14 amino acids. The CDR3 nucleotides read TGTGCCAGCAGCTTGGGCACAGGGGTTGAGGGCTACACCTTC. Translating it yields CASSLGTGVEGYTF. Complete variable domain (other parts from reference TRBV5-6 and TRBJ1-2): DAGVTQSPTHLIKTRGQQVTLRCSPKSGHDTVSWYQQALGQGPQFIFQYYEEEERQRGNFPDRFSGHQFPNYSSELNVNALLLGDSALYLCASSLGTGVEGYTFGSGTRLTVV.

CDR3 protein: CASKTVGPTEAFF. CDR3 in DNA: TGTGCCAGCAAGACTGTCGGGCCCACCGAAGCTTTCTTT. The chain uses TRBV6-5 and TRBJ1-1; D uncertain. The CDR3 has 13 amino acids. Germline values: CDR1 MNHEY, CDR2 SVGAGI. V was clipped by 7 bases and J by 8 bases, with 17 bases between them.